The 22 T cell receptor beta chains reported below all come from one sample, sequenced in a study of T cell repertoires in ileal Crohn's disease (dated by TCRdb to between 2019 and 2020). Libraries were constructed by the immunoSEQ multiplex PCR assay. TCRdb took over this immuneACCESS table, retaining in-frame rearrangements with V and J assigned. Such tables are incomplete; in checked studies, under half of the missing clones stem from an unresolved V gene, and the remainder is unexplained. Counted in this sample were fewer than 10,000 clones; roughly 80% of them appeared once. The ten top clones hold 6.5% to 9% of the sample. Sequences were obtained from ileal tissue. These receptors all stem from an adult with Crohn's disease.

V is TRBV15 and J is TRBJ1-2; D unresolved. Germline-derived CDR1 and CDR2 are LNHNV and YYDKDF (reference sequence). Trimming removed 1 base at V and 5 bases at J, with 8 bases between. The CDR3 sequence is 13 residues long. The CDR3 DNA reads as TGTGCCACCAGCAGAGGGCTCGGGTATGGCTACACCTTC. Translated: CATSRGLGYGYTF.

The chain has TRBV4-3 and TRBJ2-3, with a tentative D call TRBD1 (5 bases). The ends were cut back, 0 bases at V and 6 bases at J, with 10 bases in the middle. Germline V gene data show CDR1 as LGHNA and CDR2 as YSLEER. The CDR3 length is 14 residues. The CDR3, as DNA: TGCGCCAGCAGCCAAGATCGGAAGGGGGATACGCAGTATTTT. Translated, it gives CASSQDRKGDTQYF.

The rearrangement joins TRBV30 to TRBJ1-1, with D perhaps TRBD1 (6 bases). Germline loops: CDR1 GTSNPN, CDR2 SVGIG (reference sequence). Trimming removed 0 bases at V and 13 bases at J, with 18 bases between. The CDR3 sequence is 13 residues long. The CDR3 protein is CAWSVQGGTAHFF. In nucleotides, the CDR3 is TGTGCCTGGAGTGTACAGGGTGGGACGGCGCATTTCTTT.

Note on this clone: The sample contains more than one DNA sequence encoding this CDR3. The chain employs TRBV5-4 and TRBJ1-4; 8 nucleotides line up with TRBD1. This CDR3 contains 15 residues. Germline V CDR1 and CDR2: SGHNT, YYREEE (reference sequence). V was pared by 3 bases and J by 3 bases, with 4 bases of the junction left unmatched. CDR3 in amino acids: CASSSQGAANEKLFF. CDR3 sequence (DNA): TGTGCCAGCAGCTCCCAGGGGGCTGCTAATGAAAAACTGTTTTTT.

The chain employs TRBV18 and TRBJ2-5, with D tentatively TRBD2 (6 bases). Germline CDR1 KGHSH, CDR2 LQKENI. The CDR3 has 13 amino acids. Trimming removed 3 bases from V and 5 bases from J, with 10 bases in between. Here the CDR3 reads CASSPTRGETQYF. In DNA, the CDR3 is TGTGCCAGCTCACCGACTAGAGGGGAGACCCAGTACTTC.

This sequence joins TRBV19 and TRBJ1-1; possible D gene TRBD1, 5 bases. V was cut by 6 bases and J by 4 bases, with 12 bases left in between. CDR1 and CDR2 (germline): LNHDA, SQIVND (reference sequence). The CDR3 runs 13 residues. The DNA for the CDR3 is TGTGCCAGTAGAATTGGGGGGGGCACTGAAGCTTTCTTT. As protein: CASRIGGGTEAFF.

This clone was detected only a few times. The CDR3 reads CASSPPGGQGEYF. The CDR3 DNA follows: TGTGCCAGCTCACCACCGGGGGGACAGGGCGAGTACTTC. The rearrangement links TRBV18 to TRBJ2-4, with 9 nucleotides matching TRBD1. V lost 0 bases, J lost 14 bases, and 5 bases stayed unmatched. CDR1 and CDR2 (germline): KGHSH, LQKENI. The CDR3 consists of 13 residues.

The rearrangement joins TRBV7-9 to TRBJ1-2, with 11 bases identical to TRBD1. Per the germline V gene, CDR1 is SEHNR and CDR2 is FQNEAQ (reference sequence). The CDR3 has 14 amino acids. V was pared by 7 bases and J by 6 bases, with 7 bases of the junction left unmatched. The CDR3 nucleotides are TGTGCCAGCACCTGGACAGGGGGCGCGGATGGCTACACCTTC. Residues: CASTWTGGADGYTF.

This clone appeared a few times. The chain is built from TRBV18 and TRBJ1-1; maybe TRBD1 (5 bases). In germline, CDR1 is KGHSH, CDR2 LQKENI. Trimming stripped 3 bases from V and 0 bases from J, with 11 bases between. CDR3 size: 15 residues. In DNA form, the CDR3 reads TGTGCCAGCTCACCCCTGGGACTTATGAACACTGAAGCTTTCTTT. This encodes CASSPLGLMNTEAFF.

The rearrangement joins TRBV5-1 to TRBJ2-3; TRBD2 aligns across 10 bases. J was trimmed by 0 bases and V by 4 bases; bases with no gene match: 8. Germline-derived CDR1 and CDR2 are SGHRS and YFSETQ. The CDR3 runs to 17 residues. The CDR3 sequence: CASSPSSGGLSTDTQYF. The CDR3 DNA follows: TGCGCCAGCAGCCCATCTAGCGGGGGCCTCAGCACAGATACGCAGTATTTT.

V and J are TRBV4-2 and TRBJ2-3, with 11 positions matching TRBD2. This CDR3 comprises 17 residues. Germline assignment: CDR1 LGHNA and CDR2 YNFKEQ. V lost 1 base and J lost 3; bases outside the gene matches: 6. The CDR3 nucleotides are TGTGCCAGCAGCCAAGGTCTAGCGGGGGGCGGAACAGATACGCAGTATTTT. Translating it yields CASSQGLAGGGTDTQYF.

The J gene is TRBJ1-2, the V gene TRBV27; D possibly corresponds to TRBD1 (5 bases). V was shortened by 6 bases and J by 4 bases, with 12 bases between the two germline ends. CDR3 length: 13 amino acids. Germline V gives CDR1 MNHEY, CDR2 SMNVEV (reference sequence). The DNA of the CDR3 is TGTGCCAGCAGCCCTACAGGCCCCTATGGCTACACCTTC. Its protein product is CASSPTGPYGYTF.

This clone was picked up a small number of times. The V call is TRBV7-2, the J call TRBJ2-7; weak D call: TRBD1 (7 bases). Between the trimmed V and J ends, which lost 4 bases and 6 bases, there was a span of 22 bases. The CDR3 length is 16 residues. CDR1 and CDR2 from the germline V gene are SGHTA and FQGNSA. Here the CDR3 reads CASSYALGIQGGEQYF. DNA of the CDR3: TGTGCCAGCAGCTACGCGCTCGGGATCCAGGGGGGCGAGCAGTACTTC.

The rearrangement uses TRBV9 and TRBJ2-2, with a tentative D call TRBD1 (5 bases). Germline V gene sequence: CDR1 SGDLS, CDR2 YYNGEE. Trimming cost V 7 bases and J 1 base, with 8 bases left between them. This CDR3 has 13 residues. CDR3 nucleotide sequence: TGTGCCAGCGGGGCGAGGAACACCGGGGAGCTGTTTTTT. This sequence encodes CASGARNTGELFF.

As DNA, the CDR3 is TGTGCCAGCTATTCCTTTACTACCTATGGCTACACCTTC. Translated: CASYSFTTYGYTF. This sequence joins TRBV6-5 and TRBJ1-2; D remains unclear. This CDR3 comprises 13 residues. V was pared by 8 bases and J by 4 bases, with 14 bases between. Per germline, CDR1 MNHEY and CDR2 SVGAGI.

The chain recombines TRBV7-8 with TRBJ2-3; 9 nucleotides line up with TRBD2. V was pared by 0 bases and J by 5 bases, with 9 bases of the junction left unmatched. CDR3 length: 17 residues. From germline, CDR1 is SGHVS and CDR2 FQNEAQ. This chain's CDR3 is CASSLARLAGRGDTQYF. Here the CDR3 DNA reads TGTGCCAGCAGCTTAGCGCGTCTAGCGGGGCGAGGAGATACGCAGTATTTT.

This chain uses TRBV5-1 with TRBJ1-1; no clear D gene. V lost 0 bases, J lost 1 base, and 7 bases lay in between. The CDR3 is made up of 14 amino acids. The germline CDR1 and CDR2 sequences are SGHRS and YFSETQ. The CDR3 is CASSLVPGNTEAFF. The CDR3 region has the DNA TGCGCCAGCAGCTTGGTCCCAGGGAACACTGAAGCTTTCTTT.

The chain recombines TRBV5-1 with TRBJ2-1, with 9 bases that match TRBD2. Germline V gene sequence: CDR1 SGHRS, CDR2 YFSETQ. This CDR3 has 16 amino acids. After removal of 0 bases from V and 9 bases from J, the junction contained 10 bases not matched to a gene. The CDR3 DNA reads TGCGCCAGCAGCTTGGGGCCGCGGGGGGGTGGCGGTGAGCAGTTCTTC. Its translation: CASSLGPRGGGGEQFF.

The rearrangement links TRBV7-2 to TRBJ1-5; no reliable D call. The CDR3 is made up of 12 amino acids. Germline CDR1 SGHTA, CDR2 FQGNSA. Trimming took 5 bases from V and 6 from J, leaving 8 bases between them. The CDR3 sequence: CASSERGQPQHF. CDR3 nucleotide sequence: TGTGCCAGCAGCGAGCGGGGTCAGCCCCAGCATTTT.

In nucleotides, the CDR3 is TGTGCCTGGGGTGACAGGGCTAGCTCCTACGAGCAGTACTTC. Translating it yields CAWGDRASSYEQYF. V usage is TRBV30 and J usage is TRBJ2-7, with 7 bases fitting TRBD1. CDR1 GTSNPN and CDR2 SVGIG come from the germline V gene (reference sequence). This CDR3 is 14 amino acids long. J lost 0 bases, V lost 5 bases, and 7 bases had no gene match.

This sequence joins TRBV5-4 and TRBJ2-7; weak D call: TRBD1 (5 bases). V was trimmed by 2 bases and J by 2 bases, leaving 11 bases between them. The CDR3 is 14 amino acids. Germline CDR1 is SGHNT and CDR2 is YYREEE (reference sequence). Here the CDR3 reads CASSLRQFPYEQYF. The CDR3 DNA sequence: TGTGCCAGCAGCTTAAGACAGTTCCCCTACGAGCAGTACTTC.

The J gene is TRBJ2-1, the V gene TRBV30; 10 bases are shared with TRBD2. V lost 1 base and J lost 10; bases outside the gene matches: 7. Per germline, CDR1 GTSNPN and CDR2 SVGIG (reference sequence). This CDR3 spans 14 amino acids. CDR3 protein: CAWSGSPGLAEQFF. In DNA, the CDR3 is TGTGCCTGGAGTGGCAGTCCGGGACTAGCGGAGCAGTTCTTC.